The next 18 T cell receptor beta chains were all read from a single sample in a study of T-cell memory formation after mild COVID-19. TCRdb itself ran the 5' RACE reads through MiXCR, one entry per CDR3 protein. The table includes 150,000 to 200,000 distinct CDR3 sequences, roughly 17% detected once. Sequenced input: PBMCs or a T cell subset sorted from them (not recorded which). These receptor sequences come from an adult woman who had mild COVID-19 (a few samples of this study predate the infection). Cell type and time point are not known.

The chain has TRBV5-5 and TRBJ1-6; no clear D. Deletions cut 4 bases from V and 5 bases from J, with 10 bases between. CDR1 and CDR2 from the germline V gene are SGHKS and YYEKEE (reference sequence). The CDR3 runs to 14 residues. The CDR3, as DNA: TGTGCCAGCAGCCCCGGCTTAAATAATTCACCCCTCCACTTT. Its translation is CASSPGLNNSPLHF.

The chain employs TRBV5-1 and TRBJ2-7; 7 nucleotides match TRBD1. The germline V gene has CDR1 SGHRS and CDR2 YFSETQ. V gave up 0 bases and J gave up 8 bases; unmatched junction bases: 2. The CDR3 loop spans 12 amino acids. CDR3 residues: CASSLARGKQYF. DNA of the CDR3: TGCGCCAGCAGCTTGGCCAGGGGGAAGCAGTACTTC. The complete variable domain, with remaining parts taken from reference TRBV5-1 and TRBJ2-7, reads KAGVTQTPRYLIKTRGQQVTLSCSPISGHRSVSWYQQTPGQGLQFLFEYFSETQRNKGNFPGRFSGRQFSNSRSEMNVSTLELGDSALYLCASSLARGKQYFGPGTRLTVT.

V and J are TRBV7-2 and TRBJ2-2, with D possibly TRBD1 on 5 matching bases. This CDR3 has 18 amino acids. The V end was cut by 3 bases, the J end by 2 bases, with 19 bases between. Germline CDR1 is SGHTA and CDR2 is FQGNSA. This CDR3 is CASSLDKNLWGNTGELFF. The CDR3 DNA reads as TGTGCCAGCAGCTTGGACAAGAACCTTTGGGGAAACACCGGGGAGCTGTTTTTT.

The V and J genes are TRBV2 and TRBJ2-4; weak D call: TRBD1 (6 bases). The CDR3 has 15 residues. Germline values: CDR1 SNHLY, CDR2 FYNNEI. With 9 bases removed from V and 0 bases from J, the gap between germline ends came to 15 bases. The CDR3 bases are TGTGCCAGTAGGACAGAACTTCTAGCCAAAAACATTCAGTACTTC. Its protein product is CASRTELLAKNIQYF.

CDR3 bases: TGTGCCACCAGCACCCTAGCGGGCCGGGGGGATACGCAGTATTTT. This encodes CATSTLAGRGDTQYF. This chain links TRBV15 with TRBJ2-3; the match to TRBD2 covers 8 bases. The ends lost 4 bases at V and 6 bases at J; junction bases unmatched: 9. Germline V gene sequence: CDR1 LNHNV, CDR2 YYDKDF (reference sequence). The CDR3 is made up of 15 amino acids.

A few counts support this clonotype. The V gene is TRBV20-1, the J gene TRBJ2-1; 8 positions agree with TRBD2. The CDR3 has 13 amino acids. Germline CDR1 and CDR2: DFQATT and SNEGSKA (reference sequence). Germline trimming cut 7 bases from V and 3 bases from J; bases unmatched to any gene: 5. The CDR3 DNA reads TGCAGTGTCGCGGGGGGAAGCTACAATGAGCAGTTCTTC. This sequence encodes CSVAGGSYNEQFF.

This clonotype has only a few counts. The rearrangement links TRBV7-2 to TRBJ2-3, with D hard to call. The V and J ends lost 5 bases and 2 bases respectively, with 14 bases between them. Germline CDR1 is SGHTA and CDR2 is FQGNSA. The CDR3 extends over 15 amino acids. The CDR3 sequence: CASSRSGFPTDTQYF. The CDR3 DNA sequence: TGTGCCAGCAGCCGTTCCGGTTTCCCCACAGATACGCAGTATTTT.

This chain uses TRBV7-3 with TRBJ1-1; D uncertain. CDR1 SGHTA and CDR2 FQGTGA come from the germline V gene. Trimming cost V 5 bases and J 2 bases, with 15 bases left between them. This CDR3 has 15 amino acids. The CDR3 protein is CASSPTMTLNTEAFF. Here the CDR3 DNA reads TGTGCCAGCAGCCCTACTATGACTCTCAACACTGAAGCTTTCTTT.

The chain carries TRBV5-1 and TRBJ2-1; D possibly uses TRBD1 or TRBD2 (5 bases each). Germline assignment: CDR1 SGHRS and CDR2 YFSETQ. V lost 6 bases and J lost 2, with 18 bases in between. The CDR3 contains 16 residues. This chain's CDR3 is CASTTYGDRTYNEQFF. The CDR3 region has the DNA TGCGCCAGCACCACCTATGGGGACCGGACCTACAATGAGCAGTTCTTC.

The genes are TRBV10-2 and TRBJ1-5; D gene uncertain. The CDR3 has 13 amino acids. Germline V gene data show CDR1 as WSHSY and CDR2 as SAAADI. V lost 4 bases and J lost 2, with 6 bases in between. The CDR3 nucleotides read TGCGCCAGCAGTGTAGGGCGCAATCAGCCCCAGCATTTT. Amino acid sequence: CASSVGRNQPQHF.

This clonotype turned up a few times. The CDR3 sequence is CASSQDYYNEQFF. The CDR3 nucleotides read TGTGCCAGCAGCCAGGACTACTACAATGAGCAGTTCTTC. The rearrangement links TRBV3-1 to TRBJ2-1, with TRBD2 as a possible D gene (6 bases). Germline loops: CDR1 LGHDT, CDR2 YNNKEL (reference sequence). V was shortened by 3 bases and J by 3 bases, with 6 bases between the two germline ends. The CDR3 covers 13 residues.

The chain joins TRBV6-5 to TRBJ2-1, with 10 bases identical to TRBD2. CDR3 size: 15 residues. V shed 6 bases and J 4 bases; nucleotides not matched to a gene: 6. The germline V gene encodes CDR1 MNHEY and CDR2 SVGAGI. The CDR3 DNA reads TGTGCCAGCAGGGTAGCGGGGGGCGAATACAATGAGCAGTTCTTC. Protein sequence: CASRVAGGEYNEQFF.

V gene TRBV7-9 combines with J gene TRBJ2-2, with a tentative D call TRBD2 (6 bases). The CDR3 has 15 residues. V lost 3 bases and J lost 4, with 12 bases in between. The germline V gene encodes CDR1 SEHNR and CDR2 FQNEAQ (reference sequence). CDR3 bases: TGTGCCAGCAGCTTGGCGGGGACGGTCACCGGGGAGCTGTTTTTT. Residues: CASSLAGTVTGELFF. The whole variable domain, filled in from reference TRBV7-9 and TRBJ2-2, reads DTGVSQNPRHKITKRGQNVTFRCDPISEHNRLYWYRQTLGQGPEFLTYFQNEAQLEKSRLLSDRFSAERPKGSFSTLEIQRTEQGDSAMYLCASSLAGTVTGELFFGEGSRLTVL.

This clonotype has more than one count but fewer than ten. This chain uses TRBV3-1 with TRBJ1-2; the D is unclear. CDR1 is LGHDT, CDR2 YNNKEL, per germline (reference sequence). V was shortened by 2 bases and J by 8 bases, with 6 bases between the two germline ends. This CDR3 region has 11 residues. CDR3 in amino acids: CASSQYQGYTF. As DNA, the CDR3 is TGTGCCAGCAGCCAATACCAGGGCTACACCTTC.

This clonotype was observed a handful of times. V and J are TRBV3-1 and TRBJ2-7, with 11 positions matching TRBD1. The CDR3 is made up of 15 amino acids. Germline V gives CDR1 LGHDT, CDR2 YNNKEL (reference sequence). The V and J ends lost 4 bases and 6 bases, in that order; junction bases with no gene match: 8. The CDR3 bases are TGTGCCAGCAGCCCCTCGAGGACAGGGGGCAGCGAGCAGTACTTC. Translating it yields CASSPSRTGGSEQYF.

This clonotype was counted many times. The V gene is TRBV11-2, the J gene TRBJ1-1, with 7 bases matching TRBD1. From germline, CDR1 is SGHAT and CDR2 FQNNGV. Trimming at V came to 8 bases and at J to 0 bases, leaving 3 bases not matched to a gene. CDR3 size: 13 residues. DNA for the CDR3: TGTGCCAGCGGGACAGACATGAACACTGAAGCTTTCTTT. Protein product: CASGTDMNTEAFF. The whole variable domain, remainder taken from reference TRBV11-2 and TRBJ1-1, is EAGVAQSPRYKIIEKRQSVAFWCNPISGHATLYWYQQILGQGPKLLIQFQNNGVVDDSQLPKDRFSAERLKGVDSTLKIQPAKLEDSAVYLCASGTDMNTEAFFGQGTRLTVV.

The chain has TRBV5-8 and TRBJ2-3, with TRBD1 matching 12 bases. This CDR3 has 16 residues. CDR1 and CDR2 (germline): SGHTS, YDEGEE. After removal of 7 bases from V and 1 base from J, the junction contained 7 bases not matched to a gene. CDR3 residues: CASGSGTGGRTDTQYF. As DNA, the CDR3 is TGTGCCAGCGGATCCGGGACAGGGGGCCGCACAGATACGCAGTATTTT.

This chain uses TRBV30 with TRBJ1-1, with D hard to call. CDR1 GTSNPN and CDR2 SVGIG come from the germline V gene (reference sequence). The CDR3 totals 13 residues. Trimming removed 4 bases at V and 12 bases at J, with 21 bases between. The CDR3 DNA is TGTGCCTGGAAAGCGGGCCCTGGTCCCTACTCTTTCTTT. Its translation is CAWKAGPGPYSFF.